The clone carrying this T cell receptor (beta chain) has just one count. The data were obtained in a study of cytomegalovirus exposure and HLA in healthy donors. The CDR3 covers 14 residues. V was pared by 1 base and J by 4 bases, with 4 bases of the junction left unmatched. Germline CDR1 SQVTM, CDR2 ANQGSEA. Using immunoSEQ multiplex PCR, the repertoire was profiled, and TCRdb retains in-frame clones only, with some absent. The table lists a few hundred thousand clones, less than 95% of them singletons. This sequence originates from a woman in her twenties or thirties in good health and CMV-seronegative. The source material was PBMCs. The chain couples TRBV29-1 to TRBJ2-1, with TRBD2 matching 7 bases. CDR3 amino acids: CSVEVRERYNEQFF. CDR3 nucleotide sequence: TGCAGCGTTGAAGTGCGGGAGAGATACAATGAGCAGTTCTTC.